What follows are 26 T cell receptor beta chains derived from one specimen sequenced in a study of PD-L1 blockade in urothelial cancer. Sequencing was performed with immunoSEQ multiplex PCR; in TCRdb, only in-frame clones are kept and a portion is missing. The sample holds about 45,000 clones; approximately 90% are singletons and the top ten take around 3.9%. Sequencing was performed on PBMCs, taken around atezolizumab (anti-PD-L1) treatment. The receptors were sampled from a man older than 75 with urothelial cancer.

The V call is TRBV11-1, the J call TRBJ2-7; 13 bases are shared with TRBD2. This CDR3 is built from 15 residues. Germline CDR1 and CDR2: SGHAT and FQDESV (reference sequence). V gave up 5 bases and J gave up 2 bases; unmatched junction bases: 3. The CDR3 DNA reads as TGTGCCAGCAGCCCGGGGACTAGCGGGACCTACGAGCAGTACTTC. Protein: CASSPGTSGTYEQYF.

This sequence joins TRBV7-2 and TRBJ2-3; the D is unclear. Looked up from germline, CDR1 is SGHTA and CDR2 is FQGNSA. With 0 bases removed from V and 2 bases from J, the gap between germline ends came to 12 bases. The CDR3 runs 16 residues. For the CDR3, the DNA is TGTGCCAGCAGCTTAGCCCACAGCATCCACACAGATACGCAGTATTTT. Translation: CASSLAHSIHTDTQYF.

The chain employs TRBV2 and TRBJ2-7, with 12 bases that match TRBD1. Germline values: CDR1 SNHLY, CDR2 FYNNEI. V dropped 11 bases and J dropped 7; count of bases not matched to a gene: 6. This CDR3 has 12 residues. CDR3 loop: CALGQGAREQYF. The CDR3 DNA reads TGTGCCTTGGGACAGGGGGCTCGTGAGCAGTACTTC.

The V and J genes are TRBV30 and TRBJ1-1; 8 nucleotides agree with TRBD1. With V trimmed by 2 bases and J by 7 bases, 15 bases remained unmatched. The germline CDR1 and CDR2 sequences are GTSNPN and SVGIG (reference sequence). The CDR3 contains 16 residues. The CDR3 DNA follows: TGTGCCTGGAGTACTTTGGGGACAGGCTATGGACGTGAAGCTTTCTTT. Encoded protein: CAWSTLGTGYGREAFF.

The rearrangement uses TRBV11-2 and TRBJ2-7; D unclear. The CDR3 loop spans 15 amino acids. Germline V lookup: CDR1 SGHAT, CDR2 FQNNGV. The V end lost 0 bases, the J end lost 2 bases, and 11 bases lay between the germline ends. Here the CDR3 reads CASSLDRANPYEQYF. The CDR3 DNA follows: TGTGCCAGCAGCTTAGATCGTGCGAACCCCTACGAGCAGTACTTC.

The chain carries TRBV6-1 and TRBJ2-3, with TRBD2 matching over 7 bases. The V segment lost 2 bases and the J segment 2 bases; nucleotides outside the gene matches: 7. CDR3 size: 16 residues. In germline, CDR1 is MNHNS, CDR2 SASEGT. CDR3 sequence (DNA): TGTGCCAGCAGTGAACTGGGAGCGGGGTTCACAGATACGCAGTATTTT. This encodes CASSELGAGFTDTQYF.

The V and J genes are TRBV5-4 and TRBJ2-3; a weak D match, TRBD2 (5 bases). This CDR3 contains 15 residues. Germline CDR1 reads SGHNT; CDR2 reads YYREEE (reference sequence). V lost 5 bases, J lost 1 base, and 14 bases lay in between. The CDR3 DNA reads TGTGCCAGCAGACCATTAGCGAGGGGCACAGATACGCAGTATTTT. This sequence encodes CASRPLARGTDTQYF.

The chain employs TRBV28 and TRBJ2-7; 10 bases map to TRBD1. With 6 bases clipped from V and 2 bases from J, the junction kept 7 bases outside the gene matches. The CDR3 length is 15 residues. Germline lookup yields CDR1 MDHEN and CDR2 SYDVKM. CDR3 amino acids: CASSTRDRGTYEQYF. Written as DNA, the CDR3 is TGTGCCAGCAGCACCCGGGACAGGGGAACCTACGAGCAGTACTTC.

This chain joins TRBV19 and TRBJ1-1; the D is unclear. There are 13 residues in the CDR3. Trimming cost V 1 base and J 5 bases, with 8 bases left between them. CDR1 LNHDA and CDR2 SQIVND come from the germline V gene (reference sequence). The CDR3 DNA is TGTGCCAGTAGTATAGTACCGGTTACTGAAGCTTTCTTT. It codes for CASSIVPVTEAFF.

The chain recombines TRBV6-1 with TRBJ1-3; tentatively, D is TRBD1 (6 bases). V was shortened by 11 bases and J by 2 bases, with 13 bases between the two germline ends. This CDR3 is built from 13 residues. Germline assignment: CDR1 MNHNS and CDR2 SASEGT. CDR3 in amino acids: CASGWGPGNTIYF. CDR3 nucleotides: TGTGCCTCTGGGTGGGGGCCTGGAAACACCATATATTTT.

The chain links TRBV7-9 to TRBJ1-1, with TRBD1 matching 7 bases. The CDR3 length is 15 residues. Trimming cost V 1 base and J 0 bases; bases outside gene matches: 2. The germline V gene has CDR1 SEHNR and CDR2 FQNEAQ (reference sequence). The CDR3 DNA reads as TGTGCCAGCAGCTTAGAGGGGACAGTGAACACTGAAGCTTTCTTT. This gives the protein CASSLEGTVNTEAFF.

The CDR3 nucleotides read TGTGCCAGCTCAACCAGGGGTGGGGAGACCCAGTACTTC. It encodes CASSTRGGETQYF. The rearrangement uses TRBV6-4 and TRBJ2-5; tentatively, D is TRBD1 (6 bases). Between the trimmed V and J ends, which lost 8 bases and 5 bases, there was a span of 15 bases. Germline lookup yields CDR1 MRHNA and CDR2 SNTAGT. This CDR3 comprises 13 residues.

CDR3 loop: CAWKGPVLLTIAGSRNEQFF. CDR3 bases: TGTGCCTGGAAAGGCCCGGTATTATTAACAATAGCGGGATCGAGGAATGAGCAGTTCTTC. V gene TRBV30 combines with J gene TRBJ2-1; 8 bases line up with TRBD2. The CDR3 is 20 residues long. Germline CDR1 and CDR2: GTSNPN and SVGIG (reference sequence). With 4 bases clipped from V and 7 bases from J, the junction kept 27 bases outside the gene matches.

This clone appeared once. The rearrangement uses TRBV19 and TRBJ1-2, with a tentative D call TRBD1 (5 bases). Trimming shortened V by 7 bases and J by 4 bases, and 19 bases separated the two germline ends. CDR1 is LNHDA, CDR2 SQIVND, per germline (reference sequence). The CDR3 sequence is 15 residues long. Here the CDR3 reads CASISQGGEGYGYTF. The DNA of the CDR3 is TGTGCCAGTATCTCCCAGGGAGGGGAAGGCTATGGCTACACCTTC.

This chain joins TRBV19 and TRBJ2-6; TRBD1 is a possible D gene (7 bases). V lost 8 bases, J lost 0 bases, and 11 bases lay in between. CDR3 length: 15 residues. CDR1 LNHDA and CDR2 SQIVND come from the germline V gene (reference sequence). DNA of the CDR3: TGTGCCAGTTACAGGGGAGGCTCTGGGGCCAACGTCCTGACTTTC. It encodes CASYRGGSGANVLTF.

The chain recombines TRBV7-6 with TRBJ2-3, with 10 bases lining up with TRBD2. V shed 5 bases and J 4 bases; nucleotides not matched to a gene: 6. The CDR3 is made up of 15 amino acids. Germline V gives CDR1 SGHVS, CDR2 FNYEAQ. CDR3: CASSQTSGSPDTQYF. The DNA for the CDR3 is TGTGCCAGCAGCCAGACTAGCGGGTCCCCAGATACGCAGTATTTT.

This chain connects TRBV7-2 to TRBJ2-3; possible D gene TRBD1, 5 bases. Looked up from germline, CDR1 is SGHTA and CDR2 is FQGNSA. V gave up 0 bases and J gave up 3 bases, with 7 bases separating them. The CDR3 is 14 residues long. The CDR3, as DNA: TGTGCCAGCAGCTTAGCGAGGACAACAGATACGCAGTATTTT. Translation: CASSLARTTDTQYF.

The chain joins TRBV6-5 to TRBJ2-7, with 10 bases fitting TRBD2. There are 15 residues in the CDR3. Looked up from germline, CDR1 is MNHEY and CDR2 is SVGAGI. V lost 0 bases and J lost 6; bases outside the gene matches: 5. The CDR3: CASSYSIAGGSEQYF. DNA of the CDR3: TGTGCCAGCAGTTACTCGATAGCGGGAGGCTCCGAGCAGTACTTC.

This clone was detected only a few times. The rearrangement links TRBV2 to TRBJ1-2; D not certain. Germline CDR1 is SNHLY and CDR2 is FYNNEI. Trimming removed 7 bases at V and 7 bases at J, with 13 bases between. The CDR3 covers 12 residues. The CDR3 here is CASKVGSRGYTF. DNA of the CDR3: TGTGCCAGCAAGGTGGGCTCCCGTGGCTACACCTTC.

This clone appeared once. The genes are TRBV30 and TRBJ1-1, with D perhaps matching TRBD1 (5 bases). CDR3 size: 13 residues. With 2 bases removed from V and 4 bases from J, the gap between germline ends came to 11 bases. The germline CDR1 and CDR2 sequences are GTSNPN and SVGIG (reference sequence). The CDR3 region is CAWSIQGGTEAFF. In nucleotides, the CDR3 is TGTGCCTGGAGTATCCAGGGTGGCACTGAAGCTTTCTTT.

The rearrangement joins TRBV6-5 to TRBJ2-7, with unresolved D. Trimming cost V 5 bases and J 2 bases, with 10 bases left between them. The CDR3 has 13 amino acids. Per the germline V gene, CDR1 is MNHEY and CDR2 is SVGAGI. The CDR3 DNA sequence: TGTGCCAGCAGTGCGCCCGCTACCTACGAGCAGTACTTC. Its protein is CASSAPATYEQYF.

This clone was seen only once. The genes are TRBV18 and TRBJ1-2; 9 bases match TRBD1. Germline V gene lookup returns CDR1 KGHSH and CDR2 LQKENI. V lost 6 bases, J lost 4 bases, and 9 bases stayed unmatched. The CDR3 is 15 residues long. The CDR3 DNA reads TGTGCCAGCTCCCTCAGACAGGGGGATGGCTATGGCTACACCTTC. This encodes CASSLRQGDGYGYTF.

The rearrangement links TRBV18 to TRBJ2-6; 7 nucleotides agree with TRBD1. Germline V lookup: CDR1 KGHSH, CDR2 LQKENI. V was pared by 1 base and J by 2 bases, with 5 bases of the junction left unmatched. The CDR3 is 17 residues long. The CDR3 reads CASSPLGQKAGANVLTF. Written as DNA, the CDR3 is TGTGCCAGCTCACCACTGGGACAGAAGGCTGGGGCCAACGTCCTGACTTTC.

The chain couples TRBV2 to TRBJ2-1, with D tentatively TRBD1 (6 bases). Germline V gene data show CDR1 as SNHLY and CDR2 as FYNNEI. V lost 5 bases to trimming and J lost 9 bases, with 14 bases between them. This CDR3 spans 13 amino acids. CDR3 loop: CASSLDRIIEQFF. In DNA form, the CDR3 reads TGTGCCAGCAGTCTTGACAGGATCATTGAGCAGTTCTTC.

The chain links TRBV30 to TRBJ2-3; a weak D match, TRBD1 (6 bases). The CDR3 totals 15 residues. V was cut by 3 bases and J by 4 bases, with 17 bases left in between. Germline CDR1 and CDR2: GTSNPN and SVGIG (reference sequence). CDR3 region: CAWSRDTRGPDTQYF. CDR3 DNA: TGTGCCTGGAGCCGGGACACTCGAGGCCCAGATACGCAGTATTTT.

CDR3 sequence: CASSHSKAGYNEQFF. CDR3 nucleotides: TGCGCCAGCAGTCACTCGAAAGCCGGGTACAATGAGCAGTTCTTC. V usage is TRBV23-1 and J usage is TRBJ2-1; D uncertain. TRBV23-1 is noted as an ORF with a role that remains uncertain. The CDR3 has 15 residues. V was clipped by 3 bases and J by 4 bases, with 13 bases between them.